This T cell receptor beta chain appears in the sequencing data of a study of Ad26.COV2.S vaccination and SARS-CoV-2 variants. Study-wide context: The authors gave Ad26.COV2.S intramuscularly, either once or twice 56 days apart.

Described treatment: roughly 20 received Ad26.COV2.S at low or high dose, single or two shots; 5 received placebo; per-sample allocation not given. The investigators took samples on day 63 after the first vaccine or placebo injection. The method was immunoSEQ multiplex PCR; TCRdb's version includes in-frame clones alone and lacks a portion of them. In the table there are under 300,000 clones, approximately 88% of which are singletons. Germline values: CDR1 SGHDT, CDR2 YYEEEE. This CDR3 is 15 amino acids long. J lost 0 bases, V lost 3 bases, and 2 bases had no gene match. This sequence originates from a person between 18 and 59 years old who received the Ad26.COV2.S COVID-19 vaccine or a placebo. The sample in question was peripheral blood, obtained in a trial of Ad26.COV2.S vaccine versus placebo. This rearrangement joins TRBV5-6 to TRBJ1-3, with TRBD1 matching over 8 bases. The CDR3 protein is CASSWTGSSGNTIYF. The CDR3 coding sequence is TGTGCCAGCAGCTGGACAGGGAGCTCTGGAAACACCATATATTTT.